This T cell receptor (beta chain) was found in a study of OX40 agonist ivuxolimab in advanced cancers. Study in general: Patients were given ivuxolimab, an antibody that agonizes OX40 (CD134).

Excluded were patients having autoimmune disease history or systemic immunosuppression. Study-level points and caveats: In the 0.1 to 3.0 mg/kg range, CD4+ and CD8+ blood T cells had expanded clonally by week 6.

With respect to this clone: Its antigen is undetermined.

Produced via immunoSEQ multiplex PCR; TCRdb's table is partial and in-frame only. The sample carries some 48,000 clones, 80% to 90% recorded once. The V segment lost 0 bases and the J segment 1 base; nucleotides outside the gene matches: 5. CDR1 is LGHNA and CDR2 is YSLEER in the germline V gene. This CDR3 is built from 16 residues. This TCR was recovered from an adult with an advanced solid tumor such as melanoma, head and neck, liver or kidney cancer. The material was CD4+ or CD8+ T cells sorted from blood, obtained in a trial of the OX40 agonist ivuxolimab. The rearrangement uses TRBV4-3 and TRBJ1-2; TRBD1 agrees at 7 bases. The CDR3 protein is CASSQDWGQSNYGYTF. In nucleotides, the CDR3 is TGCGCCAGCAGCCAAGATTGGGGACAGAGTAACTATGGCTACACCTTC.